This T cell receptor beta chain comes out of a study of control samples from healthy donors and cancer patients. Germline V gene sequence: CDR1 MRHNA, CDR2 SNTAGT. The CDR3 extends over 13 amino acids. With 6 bases removed from V and 9 bases from J, the gap between germline ends came to 16 bases. Sequenced by immunoSEQ multiplex PCR; TCRdb stores in-frame clones only, minus some. The table has 130,000 to 150,000 clones, just under 95% seen once. This sequence was found in a man between 60 and 75 years old with colorectal cancer. The rearrangement joins TRBV6-4 to TRBJ2-3; perhaps TRBD1 as D (5 bases). Sequenced material: PBMCs. The CDR3 sequence: CASRDIWTQTQYF. CDR3 nucleotide sequence: TGTGCCAGCAGGGACATCTGGACACAAACGCAGTATTTT.